This TCR beta chain was identified in a study of shared clonotypes between healthy human individuals. Per the original methods: In the immunoSEQ data, sequences were junction-only and lacked quality scores, so filtering differed. The data were produced by immunoSEQ multiplex PCR, yet TCRdb's version contains in-frame clones alone and is incomplete. That table furnishes V, J and clone size, whereas the DNA furnished D and trimming. Of around 440,000 clones in the sample, more than 70% are singletons; the top ten hold 12%. Study-wide findings and caveats: Only a few donors were included, so the genetic and exposure-history diversity represented was limited.

The donors were all Caucasian adults (living in Nashville, Tennessee). For unsorted samples, genomic DNA was extracted from 80 million to 100 million PBMCs. With regard to this clone: Its matching antigen is unknown.

Trimming removed 4 bases at V and 0 bases at J, with 8 bases between. Germline V lookup: CDR1 SGHAT, CDR2 FQNNGV. The CDR3 is 14 residues long. The rearrangement uses TRBV11-2 and TRBJ2-3, with unresolved D. The specimen was PBMCs. The TCR was taken from a woman aged 40 to 50 in good health. Some clones in this sample may be carry-over from other donors' samples. CDR3 region: CASSSALSTDTQYF. The CDR3 coding sequence is TGTGCCAGCAGCTCCGCCCTTAGCACAGATACGCAGTATTTT.